This T cell receptor (beta chain) was documented in a study of OX40 agonist ivuxolimab in advanced cancers. Study information: An agonistic human IgG2 monoclonal antibody against OX40 (CD134) was given. Study outcomes and limitations: Undetermined was the antigen specificity of the expanded peripheral T cells. Clonal expansion by week 6 occurred in CD4+ and CD8+ blood T cells (at 0.1 to 3.0 mg/kg).

Repertoires were generated with immunoSEQ multiplex PCR, while TCRdb's copy carries only in-frame clones and drops some. The table lists tens of thousands of clones, 80% to 90% of them singletons, with under 0.75% in the top ten. For this clone: Its antigen remains unknown.

On cycle 4 day 1 and cycle 7 day 1, as well as at baseline, blood was sampled. The receptor was isolated from an adult with an advanced solid tumor such as melanoma, head and neck, liver or kidney cancer. The material sequenced was CD4+ or CD8+ T cells sorted from blood, taken in a trial of the OX40 agonist ivuxolimab.

This chain's CDR3 is CASSVEGQYTEAFF. The CDR3 nucleotides are TGTGCCAGCAGCGTAGAAGGACAGTACACTGAAGCTTTCTTT. The chain employs TRBV9 and TRBJ1-1, with D possibly TRBD1 on 6 matching bases. V lost 0 bases to trimming and J lost 3 bases, with 9 bases between them. The germline gives CDR1 SGDLS, CDR2 YYNGEE. The CDR3 sequence is 14 residues long.